This TCR beta chain was sequenced in a study of CD8 T cells in Susac syndrome. The ends were cut back, 2 bases at V and 4 bases at J, with 4 bases in the middle. CDR1 KGHDR and CDR2 SFDVKD come from the germline V gene. The CDR3 is 12 residues long. A quantity of about 0.5 to 1 ug RNA underwent reverse transcription using random hexamers. One entry per CDR3 protein, called by TCRdb with MiXCR from the immunoSEQ multiplex PCR reads. The sample lists some 150,000 distinct CDR3 sequences, 90% to 97% occurring once. The sequence was obtained from a human donor with Susac syndrome. The sample consisted of CD4+ T cells from PBMCs. This chain connects TRBV24-1 to TRBJ1-2; D gene uncertain. This chain's CDR3 is CATSDSGYGYTF. For the CDR3, the DNA is TGTGCCACCAGTGATTCTGGCTATGGCTACACCTTC.